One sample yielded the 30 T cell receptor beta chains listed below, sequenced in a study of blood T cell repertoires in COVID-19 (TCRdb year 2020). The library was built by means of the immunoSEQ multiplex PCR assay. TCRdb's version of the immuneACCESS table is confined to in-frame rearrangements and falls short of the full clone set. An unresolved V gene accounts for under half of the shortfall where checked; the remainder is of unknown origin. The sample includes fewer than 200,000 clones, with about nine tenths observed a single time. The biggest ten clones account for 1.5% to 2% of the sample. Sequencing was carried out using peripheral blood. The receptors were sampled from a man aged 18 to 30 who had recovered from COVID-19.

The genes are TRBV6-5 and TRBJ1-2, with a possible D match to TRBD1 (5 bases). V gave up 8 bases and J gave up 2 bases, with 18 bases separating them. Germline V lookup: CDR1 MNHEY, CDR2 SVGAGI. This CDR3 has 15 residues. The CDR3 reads CASALGGGINYGYTF. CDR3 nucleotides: TGTGCCAGCGCCCTCGGGGGTGGGATCAACTATGGCTACACCTTC.

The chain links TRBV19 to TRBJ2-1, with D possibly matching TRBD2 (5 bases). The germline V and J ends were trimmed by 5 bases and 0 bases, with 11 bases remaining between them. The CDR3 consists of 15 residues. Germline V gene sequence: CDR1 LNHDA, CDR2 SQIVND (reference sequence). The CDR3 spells CASSSGLASYNEQFF. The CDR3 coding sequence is TGTGCCAGTAGTTCCGGACTGGCCTCCTACAATGAGCAGTTCTTC.

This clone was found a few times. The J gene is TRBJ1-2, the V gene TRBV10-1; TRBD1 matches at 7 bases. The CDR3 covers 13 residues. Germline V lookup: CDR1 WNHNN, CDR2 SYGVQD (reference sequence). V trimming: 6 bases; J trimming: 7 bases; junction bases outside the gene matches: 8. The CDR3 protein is CASSFDRVTGYTF. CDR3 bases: TGCGCCAGCAGCTTCGACAGGGTAACTGGCTACACCTTC.

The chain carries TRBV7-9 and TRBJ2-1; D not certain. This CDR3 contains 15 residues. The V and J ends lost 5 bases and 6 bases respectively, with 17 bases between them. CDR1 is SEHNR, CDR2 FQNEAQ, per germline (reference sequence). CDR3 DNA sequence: TGTGCCAGCAGCCCCCCTTTGGCCTCGTCCAATGAGCAGTTCTTC. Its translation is CASSPPLASSNEQFF. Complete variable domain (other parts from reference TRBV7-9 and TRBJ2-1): DTGVSQNPRHKITKRGQNVTFRCDPISEHNRLYWYRQTLGQGPEFLTYFQNEAQLEKSRLLSDRFSAERPKGSFSTLEIQRTEQGDSAMYLCASSPPLASSNEQFFGPGTRLTVL.

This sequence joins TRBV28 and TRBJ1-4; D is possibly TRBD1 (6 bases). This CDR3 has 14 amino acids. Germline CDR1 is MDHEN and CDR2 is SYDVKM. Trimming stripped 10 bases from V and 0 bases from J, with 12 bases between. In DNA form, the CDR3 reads TGTGCCACCATAAGACAGGCAACTAATGAAAAACTGTTTTTT. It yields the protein CATIRQATNEKLFF.

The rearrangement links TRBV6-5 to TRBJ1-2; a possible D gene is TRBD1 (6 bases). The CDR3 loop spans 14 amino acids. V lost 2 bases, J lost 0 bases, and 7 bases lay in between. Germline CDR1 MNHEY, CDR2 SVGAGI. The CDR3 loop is CASSYRGTNYGYTF. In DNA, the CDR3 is TGTGCCAGCAGTTACAGGGGGACTAACTATGGCTACACCTTC.

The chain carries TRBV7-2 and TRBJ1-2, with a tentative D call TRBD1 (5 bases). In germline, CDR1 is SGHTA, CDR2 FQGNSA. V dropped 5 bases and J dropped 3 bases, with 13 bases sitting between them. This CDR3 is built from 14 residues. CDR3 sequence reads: CASSLDSTDYGYTF. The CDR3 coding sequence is TGTGCCAGCAGCCTAGACAGTACAGACTATGGCTACACCTTC.

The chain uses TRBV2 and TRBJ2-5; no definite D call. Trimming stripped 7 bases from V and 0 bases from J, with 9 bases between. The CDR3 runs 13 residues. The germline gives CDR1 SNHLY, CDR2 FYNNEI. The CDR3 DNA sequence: TGTGCCAGCAAGAGAGACTACCAAGAGACCCAGTACTTC. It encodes CASKRDYQETQYF.

The CDR3, as DNA: TGTGCCAGTAGGGGCAGGGAAACGGAGACCCAGTACTTC. As protein: CASRGRETETQYF. The J gene is TRBJ2-5, the V gene TRBV19; a possible D gene is TRBD1 (5 bases). Trimming cost V 6 bases and J 5 bases, with 13 bases left between them. Germline V CDR1 and CDR2: LNHDA, SQIVND (reference sequence). The CDR3 consists of 13 residues. Filled out from reference TRBV19 and TRBJ2-5, the complete variable domain reads DGGITQSPKYLFRKEGQNVTLSCEQNLNHDAMYWYRQDPGQGLRLIYYSQIVNDFQKGDIAEGYSVSREKKESFPLTVTSAQKNPTAFYLCASRGRETETQYFGPGTRLLVL.

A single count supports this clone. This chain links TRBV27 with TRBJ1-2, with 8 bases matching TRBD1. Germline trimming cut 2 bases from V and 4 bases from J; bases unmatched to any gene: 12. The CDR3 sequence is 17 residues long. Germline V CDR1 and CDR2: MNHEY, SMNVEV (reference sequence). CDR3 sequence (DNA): TGTGCCAGCAGTTTAGGGCAGGGGGCAGGGTGGGGCTATGGCTACACCTTC. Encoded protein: CASSLGQGAGWGYGYTF.

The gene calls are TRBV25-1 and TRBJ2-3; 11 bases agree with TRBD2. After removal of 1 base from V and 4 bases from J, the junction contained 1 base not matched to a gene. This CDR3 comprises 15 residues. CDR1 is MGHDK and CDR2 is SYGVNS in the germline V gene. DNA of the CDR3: TGTGCCAGCAGTGAATCGACTAGCGGGGCAGATACGCAGTATTTT. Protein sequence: CASSESTSGADTQYF. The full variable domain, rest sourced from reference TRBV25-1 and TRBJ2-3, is EADIYQTPRYLVIGTGKKITLECSQTMGHDKMYWYQQDPGMELHLIHYSYGVNSTEKGDLSSESTVSRIRTEHFPLTLESARPSHTSQYLCASSESTSGADTQYFGPGTRLTVL.

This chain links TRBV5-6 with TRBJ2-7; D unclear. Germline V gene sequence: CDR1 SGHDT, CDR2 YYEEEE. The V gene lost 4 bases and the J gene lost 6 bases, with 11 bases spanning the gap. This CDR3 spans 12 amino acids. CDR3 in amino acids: CASSSGVTEQYF. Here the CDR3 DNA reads TGTGCCAGCAGCAGTGGAGTTACCGAGCAGTACTTC.

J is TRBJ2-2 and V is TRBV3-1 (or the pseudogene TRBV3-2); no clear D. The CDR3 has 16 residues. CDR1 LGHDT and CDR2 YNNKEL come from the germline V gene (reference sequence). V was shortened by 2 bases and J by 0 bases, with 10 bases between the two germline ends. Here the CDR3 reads CASSQHSFANTGELFF. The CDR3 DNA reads TGTGCCAGCAGCCAACACAGCTTCGCGAACACCGGGGAGCTGTTTTTT.

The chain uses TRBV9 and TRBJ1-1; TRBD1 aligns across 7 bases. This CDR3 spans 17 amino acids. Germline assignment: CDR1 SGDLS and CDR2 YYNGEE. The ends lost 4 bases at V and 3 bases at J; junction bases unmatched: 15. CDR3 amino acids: CASSPSVGVQGHTEAFF. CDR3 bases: TGTGCCAGCAGCCCCTCAGTAGGGGTACAGGGGCACACTGAAGCTTTCTTT.

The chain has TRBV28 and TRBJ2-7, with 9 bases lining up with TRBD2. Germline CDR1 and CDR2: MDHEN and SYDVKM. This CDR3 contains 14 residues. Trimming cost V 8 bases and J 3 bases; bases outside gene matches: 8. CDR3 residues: CASGTSFFFYEQYF. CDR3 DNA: TGTGCCAGCGGGACTAGCTTCTTTTTCTACGAGCAGTACTTC.

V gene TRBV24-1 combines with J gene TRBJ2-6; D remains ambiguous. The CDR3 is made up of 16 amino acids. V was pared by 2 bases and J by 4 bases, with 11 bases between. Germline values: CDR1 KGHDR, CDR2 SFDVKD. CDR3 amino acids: CATSDSYGDGANVLTF. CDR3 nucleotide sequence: TGTGCCACCAGTGATTCGTATGGAGACGGGGCCAACGTCCTGACTTTC.

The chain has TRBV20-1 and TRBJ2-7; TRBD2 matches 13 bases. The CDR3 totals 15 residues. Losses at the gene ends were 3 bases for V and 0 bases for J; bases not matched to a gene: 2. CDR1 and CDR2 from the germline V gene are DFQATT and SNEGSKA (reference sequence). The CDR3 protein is CSASRTSGGSYEQYF. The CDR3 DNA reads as TGCAGTGCTAGTCGGACTAGCGGGGGCTCCTACGAGCAGTACTTC.

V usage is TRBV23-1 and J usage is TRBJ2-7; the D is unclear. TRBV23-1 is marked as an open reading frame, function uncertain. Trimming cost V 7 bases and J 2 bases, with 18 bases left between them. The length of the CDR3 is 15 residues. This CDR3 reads CASTQTPGLTYEQYF. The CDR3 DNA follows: TGCGCCAGCACCCAAACCCCAGGCCTAACCTACGAGCAGTACTTC.

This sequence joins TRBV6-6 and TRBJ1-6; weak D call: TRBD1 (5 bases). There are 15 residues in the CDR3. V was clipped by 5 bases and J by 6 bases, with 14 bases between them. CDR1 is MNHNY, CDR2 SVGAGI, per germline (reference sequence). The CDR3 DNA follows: TGTGCCAGCAGTGTCTACAGGATTAGTAATTCACCCCTCCACTTT. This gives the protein CASSVYRISNSPLHF.

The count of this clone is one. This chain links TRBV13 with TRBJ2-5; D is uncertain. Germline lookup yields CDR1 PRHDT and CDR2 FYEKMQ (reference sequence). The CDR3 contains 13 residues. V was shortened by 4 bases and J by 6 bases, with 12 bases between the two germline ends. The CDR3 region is CASSSASAKTQYF. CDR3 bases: TGTGCCAGCAGCTCCGCGTCAGCGAAGACCCAGTACTTC.

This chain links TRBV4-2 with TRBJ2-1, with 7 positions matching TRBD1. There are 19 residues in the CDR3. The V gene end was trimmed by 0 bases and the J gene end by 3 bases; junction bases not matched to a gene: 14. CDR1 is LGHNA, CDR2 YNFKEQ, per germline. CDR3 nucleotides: TGTGCCAGCAGCCAAGAAAGGGGGCAGGGACCCAACCTCTACAATGAGCAGTTCTTC. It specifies CASSQERGQGPNLYNEQFF.

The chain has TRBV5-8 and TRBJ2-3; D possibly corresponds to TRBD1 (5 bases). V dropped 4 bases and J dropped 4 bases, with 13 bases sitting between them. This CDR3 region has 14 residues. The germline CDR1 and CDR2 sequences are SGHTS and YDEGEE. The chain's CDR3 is CASSTHRPADTQYF. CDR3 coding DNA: TGTGCCAGCAGCACCCACAGGCCCGCAGATACGCAGTATTTT.

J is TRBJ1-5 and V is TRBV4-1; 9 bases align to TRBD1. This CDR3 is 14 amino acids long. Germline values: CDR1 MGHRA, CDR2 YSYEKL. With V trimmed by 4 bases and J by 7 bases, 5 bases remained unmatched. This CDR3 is CASSLGTGSQPQHF. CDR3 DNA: TGCGCCAGCAGCCTCGGGACAGGGAGCCAGCCCCAGCATTTT.

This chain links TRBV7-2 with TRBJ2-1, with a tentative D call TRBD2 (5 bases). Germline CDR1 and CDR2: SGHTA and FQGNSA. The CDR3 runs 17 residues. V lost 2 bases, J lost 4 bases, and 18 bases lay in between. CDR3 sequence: CASSLTGAGVGYNEQFF. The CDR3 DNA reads TGTGCCAGCAGCTTAACCGGAGCCGGGGTTGGGTACAATGAGCAGTTCTTC.

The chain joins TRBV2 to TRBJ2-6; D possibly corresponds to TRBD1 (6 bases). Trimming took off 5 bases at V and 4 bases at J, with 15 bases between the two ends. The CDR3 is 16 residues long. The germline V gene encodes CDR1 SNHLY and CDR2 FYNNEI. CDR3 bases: TGTGCCAGCAGTTCCCAGGGGTTCGCGGGGGCCAACGTCCTGACTTTC. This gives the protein CASSSQGFAGANVLTF.

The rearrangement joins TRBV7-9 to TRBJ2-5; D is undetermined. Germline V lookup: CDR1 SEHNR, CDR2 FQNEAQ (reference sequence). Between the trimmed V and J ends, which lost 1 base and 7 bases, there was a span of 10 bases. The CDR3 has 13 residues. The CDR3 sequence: CASSLVQNVTQYF. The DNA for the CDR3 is TGTGCCAGCAGCTTAGTACAGAACGTGACCCAGTACTTC.

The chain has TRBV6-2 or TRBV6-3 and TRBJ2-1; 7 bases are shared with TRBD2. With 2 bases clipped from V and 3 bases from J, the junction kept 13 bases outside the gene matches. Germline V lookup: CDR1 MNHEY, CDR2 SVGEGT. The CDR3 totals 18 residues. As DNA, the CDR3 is TGTGCCAGCAGTTACAAGCTTAGGGACTACCTTAGCTACAATGAGCAGTTCTTC. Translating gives CASSYKLRDYLSYNEQFF.

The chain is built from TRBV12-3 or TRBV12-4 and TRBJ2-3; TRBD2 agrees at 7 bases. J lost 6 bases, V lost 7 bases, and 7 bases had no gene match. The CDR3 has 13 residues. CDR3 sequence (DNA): TGTGCCAGCACTCGGGAGGTTCCCGATACGCAGTATTTT. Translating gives CASTREVPDTQYF.

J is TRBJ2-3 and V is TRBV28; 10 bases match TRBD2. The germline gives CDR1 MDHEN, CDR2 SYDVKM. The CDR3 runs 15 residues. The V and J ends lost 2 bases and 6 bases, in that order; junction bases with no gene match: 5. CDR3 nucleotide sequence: TGTGCCAGCAGTTTAAGTACAGCGGGAGGGGATACGCAGTATTTT. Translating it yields CASSLSTAGGDTQYF. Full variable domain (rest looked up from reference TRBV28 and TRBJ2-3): DVKVTQSSRYLVKRTGEKVFLECVQDMDHENMFWYRQDPGLGLRLIYFSYDVKMKEKGDIPEGYSVSREKKERFSLILESASTNQTSMYLCASSLSTAGGDTQYFGPGTRLTVL.

The CDR3 sequence is CASSLEASGSNEQYF. The CDR3 DNA reads as TGTGCCAGCAGTTTAGAGGCTAGCGGGAGTAACGAGCAGTACTTC. The chain links TRBV28 to TRBJ2-7, with 10 nucleotides matching TRBD2. The V and J ends lost 2 bases and 5 bases, in that order; junction bases with no gene match: 6. The CDR3 contains 15 residues. Germline V gives CDR1 MDHEN, CDR2 SYDVKM.